Each of the 18 T cell receptor beta chains below was sequenced from the same sample in a study of T cells in Graves' hyperthyroidism and ophthalmopathy. There were TCR beta CDR3 regions amplified from RNA transcripts. First-round RT-PCR targeting the TCR CDR3 was performed with the HTBI primer set. TCRdb called the multiplex PCR reads again in MiXCR, with one record for every CDR3 protein. The sample shows 490,000 or so distinct CDR3 sequences, around a fifth of them seen only once. The specimen was blood. The source of these receptors is an older woman with Graves' ophthalmopathy.

This clonotype was seen at least ten times. The chain uses TRBV7-8 and TRBJ2-1, with no clear D. This CDR3 is built from 12 residues. Per the germline V gene, CDR1 is SGHVS and CDR2 is FQNEAQ. V dropped 3 bases and J dropped 9 bases, with 9 bases sitting between them. CDR3 sequence: CASSLPGLEQFF. CDR3 in DNA: TGTGCCAGCAGCTTGCCGGGCCTTGAGCAGTTCTTC.

The chain has TRBV7-3 and TRBJ2-1, with 11 nucleotides matching TRBD2. CDR3 length: 15 amino acids. Germline V gene data show CDR1 as SGHTA and CDR2 as FQGTGA. V shed 3 bases, J shed 8 bases, and the junction held 6 bases outside the gene matches. This CDR3 is CASSLTSGMWDEQFF. The CDR3 region has the DNA TGTGCCAGCAGCTTGACTAGCGGGATGTGGGATGAGCAGTTCTTC.

The V gene is TRBV10-1, the J gene TRBJ2-3; D tentatively reads TRBD1 or TRBD2 (6 bases each). Germline V CDR1 and CDR2: WNHNN, SYGVQD (reference sequence). This CDR3 comprises 15 residues. V was clipped by 5 bases and J by 6 bases, with 18 bases between them. Written as DNA, the CDR3 is TGCGCCAGCAGTCCCTCGGGACTCCAGGGGGATACGCAGTATTTT. Translated: CASSPSGLQGDTQYF.

This clonotype was seen more than once but under ten times. The genes are TRBV29-1 and TRBJ2-1; no clear D. This CDR3 contains 12 residues. From germline, CDR1 is SQVTM and CDR2 ANQGSEA. V was cut by 4 bases and J by 6 bases, with 10 bases left in between. This CDR3 reads CSVVHGGNEQFF. CDR3 nucleotides: TGCAGCGTTGTCCACGGTGGCAATGAGCAGTTCTTC.

As DNA, the CDR3 is TGTGCCAGCAGCTTAGCGCTACAGGACAGCTACGAGCAGTACTTC. As protein: CASSLALQDSYEQYF. The rearrangement links TRBV7-2 to TRBJ2-7; D is perhaps TRBD1 (6 bases). CDR3 length: 15 amino acids. Germline V gene sequence: CDR1 SGHTA, CDR2 FQGNSA. Trimming cost V 0 bases and J 3 bases, with 12 bases left between them.

This chain links TRBV5-1 with TRBJ2-4, with TRBD1 matching 9 bases. The CDR3 totals 14 residues. Looked up from germline, CDR1 is SGHRS and CDR2 is YFSETQ. Losses at the gene ends were 2 bases for V and 8 bases for J; bases not matched to a gene: 5. CDR3 protein: CASSLWTGADIQYF. CDR3 DNA sequence: TGCGCCAGCAGCTTATGGACAGGGGCGGACATTCAGTACTTC. The variable domain in full, with the rest retrieved from reference TRBV5-1 and TRBJ2-4, is KAGVTQTPRYLIKTRGQQVTLSCSPISGHRSVSWYQQTPGQGLQFLFEYFSETQRNKGNFPGRFSGRQFSNSRSEMNVSTLELGDSALYLCASSLWTGADIQYFGAGTRLSVL.

This clonotype appeared many times. The rearrangement joins TRBV6-2 or TRBV6-3 to TRBJ1-1; D not certain. V lost 6 bases and J lost 4, with 12 bases in between. The CDR3 covers 13 residues. Germline loops: CDR1 MNHEY, CDR2 SVGEGT. The CDR3 region has the DNA TGTGCCAGCAGCTCTGAAGTCGGCACTGAAGCTTTCTTT. Encoded protein: CASSSEVGTEAFF.

This clonotype was recorded at least ten times. This chain links TRBV7-2 with TRBJ2-5, with TRBD2 matching over 15 bases. Germline trimming cut 4 bases from V and 4 bases from J; bases unmatched to any gene: 7. The CDR3 sequence is 17 residues long. From germline, CDR1 is SGHTA and CDR2 FQGNSA. CDR3: CASSSSGLAGGGETQYF. The DNA of the CDR3 is TGTGCCAGCAGCTCCTCCGGACTAGCGGGAGGGGGAGAGACCCAGTACTTC.

This chain connects TRBV30 to TRBJ1-2; unclear D gene. V lost 3 bases, J lost 8 bases, and 16 bases lay in between. CDR1 and CDR2 from the germline V gene are GTSNPN and SVGIG (reference sequence). The CDR3 runs 13 residues. The CDR3 reads CAWSAGPRRGYTF. CDR3 DNA sequence: TGTGCCTGGAGCGCAGGACCGCGGAGAGGCTACACCTTC.

The chain joins TRBV19 to TRBJ2-3; D is tentatively TRBD1 or TRBD2 (5 bases each). The CDR3 extends over 15 amino acids. The V gene's germline CDR1 is LNHDA and CDR2 SQIVND (reference sequence). V lost 4 bases and J lost 6, with 17 bases in between. CDR3 DNA: TGTGCCAGTAGTAGAGAGGGCTTAGGGGTGGATACGCAGTATTTT. It codes for CASSREGLGVDTQYF.

Ten or more counts support this clonotype. V usage is TRBV2 and J usage is TRBJ2-3; no clear D gene. The germline V and J ends were trimmed by 1 base and 8 bases, with 7 bases remaining between them. Germline loops: CDR1 SNHLY, CDR2 FYNNEI. The CDR3 is 12 amino acids. The CDR3 DNA reads as TGTGCCAGCAGTGAAGAGTGGGTTACGCAGTATTTT. Translating it yields CASSEEWVTQYF.

Many counts were recorded for this clonotype. The rearrangement links TRBV28 to TRBJ2-7, with TRBD2 matching 12 bases. The V segment lost 4 bases and the J segment 2 bases; nucleotides outside the gene matches: 3. The CDR3 has 15 residues. Germline V CDR1 and CDR2: MDHEN, SYDVKM. CDR3 nucleotides: TGTGCCAGCAGTTCTCTAGCGGGAGGGCCCTACGAGCAGTACTTC. This encodes CASSSLAGGPYEQYF.

The chain employs TRBV5-1 and TRBJ1-1, with 7 bases aligning to TRBD1. The CDR3 extends over 16 amino acids. V dropped 0 bases and J dropped 4; count of bases not matched to a gene: 9. Germline assignment: CDR1 SGHRS and CDR2 YFSETQ. This CDR3 is CASSLGAGGRGTEAFF. DNA for the CDR3: TGCGCCAGCAGCTTGGGGGCAGGGGGTCGAGGCACTGAAGCTTTCTTT.

The V call is TRBV6-2 or TRBV6-3, the J call TRBJ2-1; 13 bases are shared with TRBD2. V was clipped by 7 bases and J by 3 bases; unmatched bases: 9. The CDR3 runs 17 residues. The V gene's germline CDR1 is MNHEY and CDR2 SVGEGT. CDR3 in amino acids: CASKRLAGGSIYNEQFF. In DNA, the CDR3 is TGTGCCAGCAAAAGACTAGCGGGAGGATCCATCTACAATGAGCAGTTCTTC.

This clonotype was seen ten or more times. The rearrangement uses TRBV2 and TRBJ1-3; D unclear. V was pared by 4 bases and J by 0 bases, with 7 bases between. CDR1 and CDR2 (germline): SNHLY, FYNNEI. CDR3 size: 14 residues. For the CDR3, the DNA is TGTGCCAGCAGTGTTACGGTCTCTGGAAACACCATATATTTT. Residues: CASSVTVSGNTIYF.

The rearrangement joins TRBV5-1 to TRBJ1-1, with a tentative D call TRBD1 (5 bases). The germline CDR1 and CDR2 sequences are SGHRS and YFSETQ. Trimming cost V 4 bases and J 0 bases, with 10 bases left between them. CDR3 length: 14 amino acids. The CDR3 sequence is CASSTDNLNTEAFF. The CDR3 bases are TGCGCCAGCAGCACGGACAACTTGAACACTGAAGCTTTCTTT. The full variable domain, its missing parts supplied by reference TRBV5-1 and TRBJ1-1, is KAGVTQTPRYLIKTRGQQVTLSCSPISGHRSVSWYQQTPGQGLQFLFEYFSETQRNKGNFPGRFSGRQFSNSRSEMNVSTLELGDSALYLCASSTDNLNTEAFFGQGTRLTVV.

This chain joins TRBV7-9 and TRBJ2-7, with TRBD1 as a possible D gene (6 bases). CDR3 length: 15 amino acids. Germline V gene data show CDR1 as SEHNR and CDR2 as FQNEAQ (reference sequence). V gave up 5 bases and J gave up 4 bases, with 18 bases separating them. CDR3 region: CASSPISRGSYEQYF. CDR3 sequence (DNA): TGTGCCAGCAGCCCAATAAGCAGGGGCAGTTACGAGCAGTACTTC.

This chain joins TRBV7-2 and TRBJ2-7, with 11 bases lining up with TRBD1. J lost 4 bases, V lost 5 bases, and 7 bases had no gene match. CDR1 and CDR2 (germline): SGHTA, FQGNSA. The CDR3 runs 15 residues. DNA of the CDR3: TGTGCCAGCAGCAACTACGGGACAGGGGGATACGAGCAGTACTTC. Amino acids: CASSNYGTGGYEQYF.